The TCR beta chain under discussion was sequenced for a study of blood T cell repertoires in COVID-19. Profiled with immunoSEQ multiplex PCR; TCRdb holds only in-frame clones, not every one. The top ten clones hold roughly 3.1% of a sample with 350,000 to 450,000 clones, more than 85% of them seen once. The CDR3 covers 14 residues. CDR1 and CDR2 (germline): MNHNY, SVGAGI (reference sequence). Trimming shortened V by 2 bases and J by 6 bases, and 12 bases separated the two germline ends. The chain links TRBV6-6 to TRBJ2-3, with D possibly being TRBD1 (5 bases). The sequencing sample was made of peripheral blood. The receptor's source is a human donor in a cohort sampled during active COVID-19. CDR3 loop: CASSYNPQGDTQYF. The CDR3 DNA follows: TGTGCCAGCAGTTACAATCCCCAGGGTGATACGCAGTATTTT.